The rows below give T cell receptor beta chains drawn from one sample of a study of cytomegalovirus exposure and HLA in healthy donors. The protocol was immunoSEQ multiplex PCR, while the TCRdb copy is restricted to in-frame clones and leaves out a portion. Here the sample spans 200,000 or so clones, about four fifths being singletons. Sequencing used PBMCs. These receptors originate from a woman between 25 and 40 years old in good health and CMV-seropositive. CDR3s include the opening cysteine and the closing phenylalanine or tryptophan. The order of the fields is clone size, J gene, V gene, D gene, CDR3 DNA, CDR3 protein. D genes are given only for firm matches. Size is stated for part of the rows, as once, few or many counts, or as a class when the clone is expanded.

clone size: .; J gene: TRBJ2-5; V gene: TRBV5-1; D gene: .; CDR3 DNA: TGCGCCAGCAGTCCCCGAGGGGGGGACAAAGAGACCCAGTACTTC; CDR3 protein: CASSPRGGDKETQYF
clone size: .; J gene: TRBJ1-1; V gene: TRBV19; D gene: .; CDR3 DNA: TGTGCCAGTAGTATAGCAGGGAATGAAGCTTTCTTT; CDR3 protein: CASSIAGNEAFF
clone size: .; J gene: TRBJ2-1; V gene: TRBV11-1; D gene: TRBD2; CDR3 DNA: TGTGCCAGCAGCCTAGCGGCCAGCTCCTACAATGAGCAGTTCTTC; CDR3 protein: CASSLAASSYNEQFF
clone size: once; J gene: TRBJ2-2; V gene: TRBV21-1; D gene: .; CDR3 DNA: TGTGCCAGCAGCAAAGATGGGACTAGCGGGGTGAACACCGGGGAGCTGTTTTTT; CDR3 protein: CASSKDGTSGVNTGELFF
clone size: few; J gene: TRBJ2-7; V gene: TRBV6-5; D gene: TRBD2; CDR3 DNA: TGTGCCAGCAGCCCTTCGACTAGCGGAAGGGAGCAGTACTTC; CDR3 protein: CASSPSTSGREQYF
clone size: .; J gene: TRBJ1-4; V gene: TRBV9; D gene: .; CDR3 DNA: TGTGCCAGCAGCGTAGATGCAGGGAATGTAGCTAATGAAAAACTGTTTTTT; CDR3 protein: CASSVDAGNVANEKLFF
clone size: .; J gene: TRBJ2-3; V gene: TRBV19; D gene: TRBD1; CDR3 DNA: TGTGCCAGTAGTTCACTGACAGGGAGTAGCACAGATACGCAGTATTTT; CDR3 protein: CASSSLTGSSTDTQYF
clone size: .; J gene: TRBJ2-5; V gene: TRBV15; D gene: TRBD2; CDR3 DNA: TGTGCCACCAGCTTACGAACGACTAGCGGGACAGAGACCCAGTACTTC; CDR3 protein: CATSLRTTSGTETQYF
clone size: .; J gene: TRBJ2-1; V gene: TRBV5-7; D gene: TRBD2; CDR3 DNA: TGTGCCAGCAGCTTAGGAGCGGGGGCCTACAATGAGCAGTTCTTC; CDR3 protein: CASSLGAGAYNEQFF
clone size: .; J gene: TRBJ2-7; V gene: TRBV14; D gene: .; CDR3 DNA: TGTGCCAGCAGCCAAGATCTGACTAGAGCCTTATACGAGCAGTACTTC; CDR3 protein: CASSQDLTRALYEQYF
clone size: .; J gene: TRBJ2-5; V gene: TRBV28; D gene: TRBD2; CDR3 DNA: TGTGCCAGCAGCTTTAGCGGGACCCAAGAGACCCAGTACTTC; CDR3 protein: CASSFSGTQETQYF
clone size: .; J gene: TRBJ1-1; V gene: TRBV6-1; D gene: .; CDR3 DNA: TGTGCCAGCAGTCAGGATGTGAACACTGAAGCTTTCTTT; CDR3 protein: CASSQDVNTEAFF
clone size: .; J gene: TRBJ1-2; V gene: TRBV6-5; D gene: TRBD1; CDR3 DNA: TGTGCCAGCAGTTACGACAGGGTGCAAGGCTACACCTTC; CDR3 protein: CASSYDRVQGYTF
clone size: .; J gene: TRBJ1-6; V gene: TRBV5-1; D gene: .; CDR3 DNA: TGCGCCAGCAGCTTGGGGGTACAGTTCAATTCACCCCTCCACTTT; CDR3 protein: CASSLGVQFNSPLHF
clone size: .; J gene: TRBJ1-4; V gene: TRBV7-6; D gene: TRBD1; CDR3 DNA: TGTGCCAGCAGCAGCACAGGACAGGCCGCTAATGAAAAACTGTTTTTT; CDR3 protein: CASSSTGQAANEKLFF
clone size: .; J gene: TRBJ2-6; V gene: TRBV5-8; D gene: .; CDR3 DNA: TGTGCCAGCAGTTTCAGGGGCTTTCCTGGGGCCAACGTCCTGACTTTC; CDR3 protein: CASSFRGFPGANVLTF
clone size: .; J gene: TRBJ2-1; V gene: TRBV6-6; D gene: TRBD1; CDR3 DNA: TGTGCCAGCAGTTACGAGGACCGGGACAGCAATGAGCAGTTCTTC; CDR3 protein: CASSYEDRDSNEQFF
clone size: few; J gene: TRBJ2-7; V gene: TRBV5-1; D gene: TRBD2; CDR3 DNA: TGCGCCAGCAGCCCGCGGACTAGCGGATCCTACGAGCAGTACTTC; CDR3 protein: CASSPRTSGSYEQYF
clone size: .; J gene: TRBJ1-4; V gene: TRBV2; D gene: TRBD1; CDR3 DNA: TGTGCCAGCAGGGTAGGGATGACAGACAGGGGAACTAATGAAAAACTGTTTTTT; CDR3 protein: CASRVGMTDRGTNEKLFF
clone size: .; J gene: TRBJ2-7; V gene: TRBV19; D gene: TRBD1; CDR3 DNA: TGTGCCAGTAGTGTGACAGGGAACGGCTACGAGCAGTACTTC; CDR3 protein: CASSVTGNGYEQYF
clone size: .; J gene: TRBJ2-5; V gene: TRBV6-5; D gene: .; CDR3 DNA: TGTGCCAGCAGTTACGGTGGACACCTTCGGGAGACCCAGTACTTC; CDR3 protein: CASSYGGHLRETQYF
clone size: .; J gene: TRBJ2-1; V gene: TRBV5-4; D gene: TRBD2; CDR3 DNA: TGTGCCAGCAGCTTTACTCGCGGGGGACACAATGAGCAGTTCTTC; CDR3 protein: CASSFTRGGHNEQFF
clone size: .; J gene: TRBJ1-3; V gene: TRBV7-9; D gene: .; CDR3 DNA: TGTGCCAGCAGCATTAGGACAGGAAACACCATATATTTT; CDR3 protein: CASSIRTGNTIYF
clone size: .; J gene: TRBJ2-7; V gene: TRBV5-8; D gene: .; CDR3 DNA: TGTGCCAGCACCGACGGGTATGGGCAGTACTTC; CDR3 protein: CASTDGYGQYF
clone size: few; J gene: TRBJ2-5; V gene: TRBV4-1; D gene: TRBD1; CDR3 DNA: TGCGCCAGCAGCCAGACCGGGACAGCACAAGAGACCCAGTACTTC; CDR3 protein: CASSQTGTAQETQYF
clone size: few; J gene: TRBJ1-1; V gene: TRBV11-3; D gene: .; CDR3 DNA: TGTGCCAGCAGCTTATCAGGGAACACTGAAGCTTTCTTT; CDR3 protein: CASSLSGNTEAFF
clone size: .; J gene: TRBJ1-5; V gene: TRBV6-6; D gene: TRBD1; CDR3 DNA: TGTGCCAGCGGGGGACAGTATAGCAATCAGCCCCAGCATTTT; CDR3 protein: CASGGQYSNQPQHF
clone size: .; J gene: TRBJ1-1; V gene: TRBV7-9; D gene: .; CDR3 DNA: TGTGCCAGCAGTCGTTCAGGGTTTGAAGCTTTCTTT; CDR3 protein: CASSRSGFEAFF
clone size: .; J gene: TRBJ2-2; V gene: TRBV27; D gene: TRBD2; CDR3 DNA: TGTGCCAGCAGTTACCTAGCGGGGGGGCCCCCCGGGGAGCTGTTTTTT; CDR3 protein: CASSYLAGGPPGELFF
clone size: once; J gene: TRBJ2-7; V gene: TRBV6-1; D gene: TRBD1; CDR3 DNA: TGTGCCAGCAAAGGACAGGGAGCGCACGAGCAGTACTTC; CDR3 protein: CASKGQGAHEQYF
clone size: .; J gene: TRBJ2-1; V gene: TRBV4-2; D gene: TRBD2; CDR3 DNA: TGTGCCAGCAGCCAAGATGTCGGCGGGGGATTATACAATGAGCAGTTCTTC; CDR3 protein: CASSQDVGGGLYNEQFF
clone size: .; J gene: TRBJ2-5; V gene: TRBV15; D gene: TRBD2; CDR3 DNA: TGTGCCACCAGCCGGCCCGAGACTAGCACCGAGACCCAGTACTTC; CDR3 protein: CATSRPETSTETQYF
clone size: .; J gene: TRBJ1-2; V gene: TRBV11-2; D gene: .; CDR3 DNA: TGTGCCAGCAGCTTAGATAGTGGAGTAGTAATGTATGGCTACACCTTC; CDR3 protein: CASSLDSGVVMYGYTF
clone size: .; J gene: TRBJ2-7; V gene: TRBV10-3; D gene: TRBD1; CDR3 DNA: TGTGCCGTTTCCACAGGGGGAAACGAGCAGTACTTC; CDR3 protein: CAVSTGGNEQYF
clone size: .; J gene: TRBJ2-1; V gene: TRBV6-4; D gene: TRBD2; CDR3 DNA: TGTGCCAGCAGTTCCGGGACTAGCGGGAGTCAGTCCTACAATGAGCAGTTCTTC; CDR3 protein: CASSSGTSGSQSYNEQFF
clone size: .; J gene: TRBJ2-7; V gene: TRBV4-3; D gene: TRBD1; CDR3 DNA: TGCGCCAGCAGCCAAGATAGGGGGCAGAGGGGGCTAGACGAGCAGTACTTC; CDR3 protein: CASSQDRGQRGLDEQYF
clone size: .; J gene: TRBJ1-5; V gene: TRBV7-6; D gene: TRBD1; CDR3 DNA: TGTGCCAGCAGTTTGACAGGGAAGAATCAGCCCCAGCATTTT; CDR3 protein: CASSLTGKNQPQHF
clone size: .; J gene: TRBJ1-4; V gene: TRBV10-2; D gene: TRBD1; CDR3 DNA: TGCGCCACCTCTTTGGGACAGGGACTTGCAACTAATGAAAAACTGTTTTTT; CDR3 protein: CATSLGQGLATNEKLFF
clone size: .; J gene: TRBJ1-2; V gene: TRBV7-7; D gene: TRBD1; CDR3 DNA: TGTGCTAGCAGCTTAGATCCCAGGGGGCGAGATGGCTACACCTTC; CDR3 protein: CASSLDPRGRDGYTF
clone size: .; J gene: TRBJ2-1; V gene: TRBV4-2; D gene: TRBD2; CDR3 DNA: TGTGCCAGCAGCGCGACTAGCGGGAGTTATAGTGAGCAGTTCTTC; CDR3 protein: CASSATSGSYSEQFF
clone size: .; J gene: TRBJ1-2; V gene: TRBV6-1; D gene: TRBD1; CDR3 DNA: TGTGCCAGCAGTGAGACGTTACAGGGGGCTGGCTACACCTTC; CDR3 protein: CASSETLQGAGYTF
clone size: .; J gene: TRBJ1-1; V gene: TRBV28; D gene: .; CDR3 DNA: TGTGCCAGCAGTTTCATAAGGGGCGGCACTGAAGCTTTCTTT; CDR3 protein: CASSFIRGGTEAFF
clone size: .; J gene: TRBJ2-2; V gene: TRBV2; D gene: .; CDR3 DNA: TGTGCCAGCAGGGAAACTTGGCGGGACCTTGGGGAGCTGTTTTTT; CDR3 protein: CASRETWRDLGELFF
clone size: once; J gene: TRBJ2-7; V gene: TRBV27; D gene: TRBD2; CDR3 DNA: TGTGCCAGCAGTCCTGGCCTAGCGGGAGGCTACGAGCAGTACTTC; CDR3 protein: CASSPGLAGGYEQYF
clone size: .; J gene: TRBJ1-2; V gene: TRBV7-3; D gene: .; CDR3 DNA: TGTGCCAGCAGCCCGGACTCAAACTATGGCTACACCTTC; CDR3 protein: CASSPDSNYGYTF
clone size: .; J gene: TRBJ2-7; V gene: TRBV6-1; D gene: TRBD2; CDR3 DNA: TGTGCCAGCCAGAAAGGGACTAGCGGGTACGAGCAGTACTTC; CDR3 protein: CASQKGTSGYEQYF
clone size: .; J gene: TRBJ2-7; V gene: TRBV7-9; D gene: .; CDR3 DNA: TGTGCCAGCAGCCCCGAGGACTTC; CDR3 protein: CASSPEDF
clone size: .; J gene: TRBJ2-5; V gene: TRBV5-4; D gene: .; CDR3 DNA: TGTGCCAGCACCCCAGTTAGAGGGTCCGGGACCCAGTACTTC; CDR3 protein: CASTPVRGSGTQYF
clone size: few; J gene: TRBJ2-3; V gene: TRBV6-5; D gene: .; CDR3 DNA: TGTGCCAGCAGCCCCACGAGCTTTAGCACAGATACGCAGTATTTT; CDR3 protein: CASSPTSFSTDTQYF
clone size: .; J gene: TRBJ1-5; V gene: TRBV6-1; D gene: TRBD1; CDR3 DNA: TGTGCCAGCACCTCCGGGACAGGGGCTTGGCCCCAGCATTTT; CDR3 protein: CASTSGTGAWPQHF